This is a list of T cell receptor beta chains from one sample in a study of graft-versus-host responses after intestinal transplantation. Here immunoSEQ multiplex PCR was the method, and the copy in TCRdb shows in-frame clones only, minus some. The sample shows 13,000 or so clones, 35% of them seen only once. Sequencing used alloreactive CD8+ T cells from a mixed lymphocyte reaction culture, obtained before intestinal transplant. All receptors derive from a human patient who received an intestinal transplant. Each CDR3 is given with its conserved first and last residue. Fields, in order: D gene, J gene, V gene, clone size, CDR3 DNA, CDR3 protein. The D gene is left open where the match is weak. The size field is filled for only some rows; it gives once, few, many or a size class.

>TRBD1|TRBJ1-1|TRBV6-5|few
TGTGCCAGCAGTTACTCGGGCGAGGGGGCAACTGAAGCTTTCTTT
CASSYSGEGATEAFF
>TRBD2|TRBJ2-7|TRBV27|.
TGTGCCAGCAGTTTACTGGCGGGAGGGTCCGAGCAGTACTTC
CASSLLAGGSEQYF
>.|TRBJ2-6|TRBV9|.
TGTGCCAGCAGCCACGGGCCGATAGACACTGGGGCCAACGTCCTGACTTTC
CASSHGPIDTGANVLTF
>.|TRBJ2-7|TRBV9|.
TGTGCCAGCAGCGTAGGAGGGGCCGGTGGCTACGAGCAGTACTTC
CASSVGGAGGYEQYF
>.|TRBJ2-7|TRBV13|.
TGCGCCAGCAGCCAAGTTCAGGGATACGAGCAGTACTTC
CASSQVQGYEQYF
>.|TRBJ2-2|TRBV12-5|.
TGTGCTAGTGGTTTGGGAGCGACGCTGTACACCGGGGAGCTGTTTTTT
CASGLGATLYTGELFF
>TRBD2|TRBJ2-5|TRBV27|few
TGTGCCAGCAGTCACCTCCTAGCGGGAGCTGGGGAGACCCAGTACTTC
CASSHLLAGAGETQYF
>.|TRBJ1-3|TRBV4-1|.
TGCGCCAGCAGCCAAGCCCCGCCCCCGCCGAGAACCATATATTTT
CASSQAPPPPRTIYF
>.|TRBJ1-4|TRBV11-2|.
TGTGCCAGCAGCACCGGACGGGGTTTGATGGCTTTTGATGAAAAACTGTTTTTT
CASSTGRGLMAFDEKLFF
>.|TRBJ2-1|TRBV7-7|few
TGTGCTAGCAGCTTACCGCAGGGCAGACATGAGCAGTTCTTC
CASSLPQGRHEQFF
>.|TRBJ1-1|TRBV27|few
TGTGCCAGCAGTTTGTCGGGAGGGACTGAAGCTTTCTTT
CASSLSGGTEAFF
>.|TRBJ2-2|TRBV29-1|.
TGCAGCGTTGAAAGGATGACGGGTCCTGGCGGGGAGCTGTTTTTT
CSVERMTGPGGELFF
>.|TRBJ2-2|TRBV10-3|.
TGTGCCATCAGTGAGGAGGACAGACTAAACACCGGGGAGCTGTTTTTT
CAISEEDRLNTGELFF
>.|TRBJ2-7|TRBV9|.
TGTGCCAGCAGCGTAGATAGCGGCGTTGCCTACGAGCAGTACTTC
CASSVDSGVAYEQYF
>.|TRBJ2-7|TRBV19|.
TGTGCCAGTAGTAGGGGGGTCGAGCAGTACTTC
CASSRGVEQYF
>TRBD1|TRBJ1-5|TRBV7-3|few
TGTGCCAGCAGCCCGACCACCTTGGGGACAGCCACTTTCGGCAATCAGCCCCAGCATTTT
CASSPTTLGTATFGNQPQHF
>.|TRBJ1-1|TRBV9|few
TGTGCCAGCAGCCCAGACATAACGAACACTGAAGCTTTCTTT
CASSPDITNTEAFF
>.|TRBJ2-7|TRBV5-5|.
TGTGCCAGCAGCTTACACGAGGGAGTCGCCTACGAGCAGTACTTC
CASSLHEGVAYEQYF
>.|TRBJ2-3|TRBV27|once
TGTGCCAGCAGTCCTTGGAAGGACAGACTAGAATCAGATACGCAGTATTTT
CASSPWKDRLESDTQYF
>.|TRBJ2-1|TRBV7-6|few
TGTGCCAGCAGCTTAGTAAATGAGCAGTTCTTC
CASSLVNEQFF
>TRBD2|TRBJ2-7|TRBV27|.
TGTGCCAGCAGTTTAGGGACTAGCGGGAGGTACGAGCAGTACTTC
CASSLGTSGRYEQYF
>.|TRBJ2-1|TRBV25-1|.
TGTGCCAGCAGTGATAGGGGGTTTGGCCATGAGCAGTTCTTC
CASSDRGFGHEQFF
>.|TRBJ2-3|TRBV5-1|.
TGTGCCAGCAGCGCCGGCACAGATACGCAGTATTTT
CASSAGTDTQYF
>.|TRBJ1-5|TRBV27|.
TGTGCCAGCAGTTTAGGGCGAGATCAGCCCCAGCATTTT
CASSLGRDQPQHF
>.|TRBJ2-3|TRBV7-3|few
TGTGCCAGCAGCTCACTAGGCTCGGCAGATACGCAGTATTTT
CASSSLGSADTQYF
>TRBD1|TRBJ1-1|TRBV6-1|.
TGTGCCAGCACAGGGGGAAGAGGGAACACTGAAGCTTTCTTT
CASTGGRGNTEAFF
>.|TRBJ1-2|TRBV5-4|.
TGTGCCAGCAGTAAGCCCCAGGAGCCCTATGGCTACACCTTC
CASSKPQEPYGYTF
>.|TRBJ1-1|TRBV6-1|few
TGTGCCAGCAGCCCCGCTGCCGGGGGCACTGAAGCTTTCTTT
CASSPAAGGTEAFF
>TRBD1|TRBJ1-2|TRBV7-8|few
TGTGCCAGCAGCGAGATTCCCGGGACAGGGGCCTATGGCTACACCTTC
CASSEIPGTGAYGYTF
>.|TRBJ2-1|TRBV29-1|.
TGCAGCGTTGGACTTTACAATGAGCAGTTCTTC
CSVGLYNEQFF
>TRBD2|TRBJ2-5|TRBV7-7|few
TGTGCCAGCAGCTTGGCGGGAGGGCAGGAGACCCAGTACTTC
CASSLAGGQETQYF
>.|TRBJ2-7|TRBV7-3|.
TGTGCCAGCAGCTTTGACAACTCCTACGAGCAGTACTTC
CASSFDNSYEQYF
>.|TRBJ2-7|TRBV6-4|.
TGTGCCAGCAGTGACGGGGTGACAGTCTCCTACGAGCAGTACTTC
CASSDGVTVSYEQYF
>.|TRBJ2-7|TRBV11-2|.
TGTGCCAGCAGCTTAGGGGCTGCTAACTACGAGCAGTACTTC
CASSLGAANYEQYF
>.|TRBJ1-5|TRBV9|few
TGTGCCAGCAGCGTAGGAGGGAATAGCAATCAGCCCCAGCATTTT
CASSVGGNSNQPQHF
>.|TRBJ1-4|TRBV9|medium-sized
TGTGCCAGCAGCGCAAACATGGCAGAAGCAACTAATGAAAAACTGTTTTTT
CASSANMAEATNEKLFF
>.|TRBJ2-7|TRBV5-4|.
TGTGCCAGCAGCCCTCAGGGGAGCGAGCAGTACTTC
CASSPQGSEQYF
>.|TRBJ2-1|TRBV5-3|.
TGTGCCAGAGACTCAGGCGATGAGCAGTTCTTC
CARDSGDEQFF
>.|TRBJ2-2|TRBV18|few
TGTGCCAGCTCACCCTTGGCCGGGGAGCTGTTTTTT
CASSPLAGELFF
>.|TRBJ1-5|TRBV7-7|.
TGTGCCAGCAGCTTAGCCGGGGGCAGCAATCAGCCCCAGCATTTT
CASSLAGGSNQPQHF
>.|TRBJ2-7|TRBV5-5|few
TGTGCCAGCAGCTTGGGGCTTTCAGCTACCGAGCAGTACTTC
CASSLGLSATEQYF
>TRBD1|TRBJ2-7|TRBV7-2|.
TGTGCCAGCTGCGCCGGGACAGGGGCATACGAGCAGTACTTC
CASCAGTGAYEQYF
>.|TRBJ2-7|TRBV9|.
TGTGCCAGCAGCGTAGCCCCATTATCCTACGAGCAGTACTTC
CASSVAPLSYEQYF
>TRBD1|TRBJ2-7|TRBV30|few
TGTGCCTGGAGTGTATTCGGACAGGGCCTTTTTTACGAGCAGTACTTC
CAWSVFGQGLFYEQYF
>.|TRBJ2-1|TRBV7-9|few
TGTGCCAGCAGCTTATTCCCGGGGGTCACCAATGAGCAGTTCTTC
CASSLFPGVTNEQFF
>.|TRBJ2-7|TRBV5-1|.
TGTGCCAGCAGCTTAGGCCTCCCTGGGGCCTACGAGCAGTACTTC
CASSLGLPGAYEQYF
>.|TRBJ1-1|TRBV19|once
TGTGCCAGTTCCGCGGGAGGGAGTAAGACTGAAGCTTTCTTT
CASSAGGSKTEAFF
>TRBD2|TRBJ2-1|TRBV19|.
TGTGCCAGTAGCCTAGCGGGAAGCTCCTACAATGAGCAGTTCTTC
CASSLAGSSYNEQFF